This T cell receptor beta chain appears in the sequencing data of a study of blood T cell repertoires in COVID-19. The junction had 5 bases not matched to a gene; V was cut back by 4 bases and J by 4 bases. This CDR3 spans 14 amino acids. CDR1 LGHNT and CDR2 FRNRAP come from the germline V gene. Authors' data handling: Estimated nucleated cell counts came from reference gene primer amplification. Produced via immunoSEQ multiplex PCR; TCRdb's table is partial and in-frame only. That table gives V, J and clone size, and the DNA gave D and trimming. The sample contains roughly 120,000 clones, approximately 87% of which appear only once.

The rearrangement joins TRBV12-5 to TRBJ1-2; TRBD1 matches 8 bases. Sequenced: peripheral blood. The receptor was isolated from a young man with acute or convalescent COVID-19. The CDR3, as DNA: TGTGCTAGTGGTTCCGGACAGGGTACCTATGGCTACACCTTC. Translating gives CASGSGQGTYGYTF.